What follows is one T cell receptor beta chain and its context. The antigen is not known. The library was built from about 400 ng RNA with molecular barcoded adaptors for alpha/delta and beta/gamma chains. TCRdb used MiXCR to reprocess the reads, holding one entry per CDR3 protein. The sample has around 50,000 distinct CDR3 sequences, 20% to 25% seen once; the top ten hold about a sixth. The data were taken from a study of read filtering for tumor transcriptome and immune sequencing. Study-level background: Patients were around 17 male and 11 to 15 female, mean age 65.9 years, range about 45 to 85. Revised staging placed eight or nine patients in R-ISS I, about 16 in II, more than five in III. Transcriptome libraries were built from DNase-treated RNA. Study findings and constraints: The sorted CD138-negative fraction was a mixed bone marrow immune population, not purified T cells.

V was clipped by 1 base and J by 8 bases; unmatched bases: 5. Germline CDR1 reads SGHAT; CDR2 reads FQNNGV. CDR3 length equals 15 residues. This sequence joins TRBV11-2 and TRBJ2-5, with 12 bases that match TRBD1. The TCR comes from a donor at least 40 years old with multiple myeloma. Sequencing was done on a sample of a population of CD138-negative cells sorted from bone marrow. CDR3: CASSLARDRGQTQYF. The CDR3 coding sequence is TGTGCCAGCAGCTTAGCTCGGGACAGGGGGCAAACCCAGTACTTC.